This TCR beta chain was found in a study of blood T cells in healthy people across ages. General study results and limits: A strong correlation between TCR beta diversity and naive T cell percentage was seen. Greater diversity and more naive CD4+ cells were seen in long-lived donors than in aged donors. The recorded TCR beta diversity per million T cells decreased in a roughly linear manner with age.

Details on this clonotype: The antigen is undetermined.

Germline V CDR1 and CDR2: MNHEY, SVGEGT. The CDR3 spans 13 residues. Every donor contributed around 10 milliliters of peripheral blood by blood draw. A second PCR of roughly 7 to 11 cycles used a sample-barcoded 5' primer and a J-beta primer mix. TCRdb analysed the 5' RACE reads with MiXCR anew, one entry per CDR3 protein. The sample gives 450,000 to 700,000 distinct CDR3 sequences, 25% to 30% of which show up once; approximately 17% is in the top ten. V and J are TRBV6-2 or TRBV6-3 and TRBJ2-5; a weak D match, TRBD2 (5 bases). The J call could be wrong; TRBJ2-1 is a better fit for the DNA end. Sequencing used blood. The TCR originated in a woman in her 70s in good health. CDR3 nucleotides: TGTGCCAGCAGGCCGCCCGCGGGTAATGAGCAGTTCTTC. Protein: CASRPPAGNEQFF.